Listed here are 27 T cell receptor beta chains from one sample, sequenced in a study of T cell changes during pregnancy in multiple sclerosis. Here immunoSEQ multiplex PCR was the method, and the copy in TCRdb shows in-frame clones only, minus some. The sample has about 42,000 clones, 70% to 90% seen once. This specimen was CD4+ T cells from peripheral blood mononuclear cells, taken after pregnancy. Receptors originate from a female donor with multiple sclerosis, enrolled in a pregnancy study.

The J gene is TRBJ2-2, the V gene TRBV7-6, with a weak D call TRBD2 (5 bases). CDR1 is SGHVS, CDR2 FNYEAQ, per germline. Trimming left V 4 bases short and J 3 bases short, with 12 bases between. The CDR3 spans 15 residues. The CDR3 reads CASSSATGDTGELFF. The CDR3 DNA sequence: TGTGCCAGCAGCTCAGCCACCGGGGACACCGGGGAGCTGTTTTTT. The full variable domain, in which reference TRBV7-6 and TRBJ2-2 provide the parts outside the CDR3, is GAGVSQSPRYKVTKRGQDVALRCDPISGHVSLYWYRQALGQGPEFLTYFNYEAQQDKSGLPNDRFSAERPEGSISTLTIQRTEQRDSAMYRCASSSATGDTGELFFGEGSRLTVL.

The gene calls are TRBV5-4 and TRBJ2-5, with 7 bases matching TRBD2. Germline CDR1 reads SGHNT; CDR2 reads YYREEE (reference sequence). The CDR3 is made up of 14 amino acids. V shed 4 bases, J shed 6 bases, and the junction held 9 bases outside the gene matches. The CDR3 DNA follows: TGTGCCAGCAGCCCCGAGGTGGGGGGGAAGACCCAGTACTTC. It encodes CASSPEVGGKTQYF.

This sequence joins TRBV7-3 and TRBJ2-3, with 7 bases fitting TRBD1. CDR3 size: 15 residues. CDR1 is SGHTA and CDR2 is FQGTGA in the germline V gene. V trimming: 5 bases; J trimming: 1 base; junction bases outside the gene matches: 6. Written as DNA, the CDR3 is TGTGCCAGCAGCATGCAGACAGGGCGCACAGATACGCAGTATTTT. It specifies CASSMQTGRTDTQYF. The complete variable domain, with remaining parts taken from reference TRBV7-3 and TRBJ2-3, reads GAGVSQTPSNKVTEKGKYVELRCDPISGHTALYWYRQSLGQGPEFLIYFQGTGAADDSGLPNDRFFAVRPEGSVSTLKIQRTERGDSAVYLCASSMQTGRTDTQYFGPGTRLTVL.

A single count supports this clone. V is TRBV5-1 and J is TRBJ1-3; a possible D gene is TRBD1 (6 bases). CDR1 and CDR2 from the germline V gene are SGHRS and YFSETQ. This CDR3 has 14 amino acids. Trimming shortened V by 1 base and J by 2 bases, and 7 bases separated the two germline ends. CDR3 nucleotide sequence: TGCGCCAGCAGCTTGACAGGGCCTGGAAACACCATATATTTT. This codes for CASSLTGPGNTIYF. The full variable domain, completed using reference TRBV5-1 and TRBJ1-3, is KAGVTQTPRYLIKTRGQQVTLSCSPISGHRSVSWYQQTPGQGLQFLFEYFSETQRNKGNFPGRFSGRQFSNSRSEMNVSTLELGDSALYLCASSLTGPGNTIYFGEGSWLTVV.

The rearrangement uses TRBV6-6 and TRBJ1-3; 7 bases align to TRBD1. After removal of 6 bases from V and 0 bases from J, the junction contained 5 bases not matched to a gene. Germline V lookup: CDR1 MNHNY, CDR2 SVGAGI (reference sequence). The CDR3 length is 15 residues. DNA for the CDR3: TGTGCCAGCAGCCTCGGGACAGACTCTGGAAACACCATATATTTT. This gives the protein CASSLGTDSGNTIYF.

The J gene is TRBJ1-2, the V gene TRBV7-9; the D is unclear. The CDR3 has 13 amino acids. V was trimmed by 3 bases and J by 5 bases, leaving 10 bases between them. From germline, CDR1 is SEHNR and CDR2 FQNEAQ (reference sequence). Here the CDR3 reads CASSFPVLYGYTF. The CDR3 DNA sequence: TGTGCCAGCAGCTTCCCGGTTCTGTATGGCTACACCTTC.

The chain couples TRBV2 to TRBJ2-3; the match to TRBD2 covers 8 bases. The V gene's germline CDR1 is SNHLY and CDR2 FYNNEI. The V and J ends lost 1 base and 4 bases, in that order; junction bases with no gene match: 4. The CDR3 length is 15 residues. CDR3 nucleotides: TGTGCCAGCAGTGAAGAGGGAGCGGGGGCAGATACGCAGTATTTT. It specifies CASSEEGAGADTQYF.

This clone was seen a single time. The chain joins TRBV5-1 to TRBJ1-5; D ambiguous. CDR1 and CDR2 (germline): SGHRS, YFSETQ. Trimming pared 0 bases from V and 0 bases from J, leaving 10 bases between. This CDR3 has 16 amino acids. CDR3 sequence reads: CASSLGGAYSNQPQHF. The CDR3 DNA is TGCGCCAGCAGCTTGGGAGGCGCATATAGCAATCAGCCCCAGCATTTT.

Here the CDR3 reads CASSSRDRAKNIQYF. The CDR3 DNA reads as TGTGCCAGCAGTTCTCGGGACAGAGCCAAAAACATTCAGTACTTC. The chain joins TRBV6-6 to TRBJ2-4, with TRBD1 matching over 7 bases. CDR1 MNHNY and CDR2 SVGAGI come from the germline V gene (reference sequence). After removal of 4 bases from V and 0 bases from J, the junction contained 3 bases not matched to a gene. This CDR3 contains 15 residues.

The J gene is TRBJ1-2, the V gene TRBV2; possible D gene TRBD1, 5 bases. V dropped 6 bases and J dropped 6 bases, with 11 bases sitting between them. Germline CDR1 and CDR2: SNHLY and FYNNEI. This CDR3 is 12 amino acids long. The CDR3 DNA sequence: TGTGCCAGCAGGGGATTAGGGGATGGCTACACCTTC. Translating it yields CASRGLGDGYTF.

The chain carries TRBV7-9 and TRBJ1-2; 8 bases map to TRBD1. The V gene end was trimmed by 6 bases and the J gene end by 5 bases; junction bases not matched to a gene: 5. The germline V gene has CDR1 SEHNR and CDR2 FQNEAQ (reference sequence). CDR3 length: 13 residues. CDR3 in amino acids: CASRFGQGYGYTF. CDR3 DNA: TGTGCCAGCAGGTTCGGACAGGGATATGGCTACACCTTC.

This chain connects TRBV28 to TRBJ1-5; D unclear. The length of the CDR3 is 15 residues. V was clipped by 10 bases and J by 7 bases, with 23 bases between them. In germline, CDR1 is MDHEN, CDR2 SYDVKM. Written as DNA, the CDR3 is TGTGCCACCCTGGAGGGCGGGGAGGAAGGGCAGCCCCAGCATTTT. Its protein product is CATLEGGEEGQPQHF.

A single count supports this clone. The J gene is TRBJ2-3, the V gene TRBV2; unclear D gene. The germline V gene encodes CDR1 SNHLY and CDR2 FYNNEI. This CDR3 contains 12 residues. V lost 4 bases, J lost 4 bases, and 6 bases lay in between. The CDR3 region is CASSGEADTQYF. CDR3 in DNA: TGTGCCAGCAGTGGCGAGGCAGATACGCAGTATTTT.

The CDR3 here is CASSEEGVTRNTEAFF. CDR3 bases: TGCGCCAGCAGTGAAGAAGGAGTTACGCGGAACACTGAAGCTTTCTTT. The chain is built from TRBV5-1 and TRBJ1-1; D remains ambiguous. The germline CDR1 and CDR2 sequences are SGHRS and YFSETQ. Trimming took off 5 bases at V and 1 base at J, with 18 bases between the two ends. This CDR3 region has 16 residues.

The rearrangement joins TRBV27 to TRBJ1-5; no firm D call. The CDR3 spans 15 residues. The germline CDR1 and CDR2 sequences are MNHEY and SMNVEV (reference sequence). Trimming pared 7 bases from V and 7 bases from J, leaving 20 bases between. CDR3 in amino acids: CASNLRAGKGQPQHF. As DNA, the CDR3 is TGTGCCAGCAATCTTAGGGCGGGGAAGGGACAGCCCCAGCATTTT.

This clone was counted between two and nine times. The V gene is TRBV6-5, the J gene TRBJ1-4; 7 bases map to TRBD1. The germline CDR1 and CDR2 sequences are MNHEY and SVGAGI. CDR3 size: 14 residues. After removal of 6 bases from V and 7 bases from J, the junction contained 8 bases not matched to a gene. The CDR3 loop is CASSPGTAPEKLFF. In DNA form, the CDR3 reads TGTGCCAGCAGCCCGGGGACAGCACCTGAAAAACTGTTTTTT.

CDR3 sequence: CASSRDRGSSPLHF. The CDR3 DNA is TGTGCCAGCAGCCGGGACAGGGGCAGTTCACCCCTCCACTTT. The V call is TRBV9, the J call TRBJ1-6; TRBD1 matches at 10 bases. After removal of 4 bases from V and 9 bases from J, the junction contained 4 bases not matched to a gene. Germline V CDR1 and CDR2: SGDLS, YYNGEE. CDR3 length: 14 residues.

The chain links TRBV7-3 to TRBJ2-7; tentatively, D is TRBD1 (5 bases). The CDR3 consists of 13 residues. Germline-derived CDR1 and CDR2 are SGHTA and FQGTGA. V lost 3 bases and J 7 bases, leaving 13 bases between the germline ends. CDR3 protein: CASSLGQGREQYF. In nucleotides, the CDR3 is TGTGCCAGCAGCTTGGGGCAGGGTCGGGAGCAGTACTTC.

This chain uses TRBV11-1 with TRBJ2-1; perhaps TRBD2 as D (5 bases). The V end lost 6 bases, the J end lost 0 bases, and 9 bases lay between the germline ends. In germline, CDR1 is SGHAT, CDR2 FQDESV (reference sequence). CDR3 length equals 14 residues. DNA of the CDR3: TGTGCCAGCAGAGGACTCTTCTCCTACAATGAGCAGTTCTTC. Its translation: CASRGLFSYNEQFF. The whole variable domain, filled in from reference TRBV11-1 and TRBJ2-1, reads EAEVAQSPRYKITEKSQAVAFWCDPISGHATLYWYRQILGQGPELLVQFQDESVVDDSQLPKDRFSAERLKGVDSTLKIQPAELGDSAMYLCASRGLFSYNEQFFGPGTRLTVL.

The sample holds a few counts of this clone. V gene TRBV5-1 combines with J gene TRBJ1-2; TRBD1 matches 8 bases. The CDR3 is made up of 13 amino acids. CDR1 and CDR2 (germline): SGHRS, YFSETQ. The junction had 3 bases not matched to a gene; V was cut back by 4 bases and J by 4 bases. The chain's CDR3 is CASSVQGVYGYTF. The CDR3 bases are TGCGCCAGCAGCGTACAGGGGGTCTATGGCTACACCTTC.

V is TRBV29-1 and J is TRBJ2-7, with TRBD1 as a possible D gene (5 bases). Germline loops: CDR1 SQVTM, CDR2 ANQGSEA. The CDR3 has 17 residues. V was trimmed by 6 bases and J by 4 bases, leaving 28 bases between them. CDR3 amino acids: CSVPPPPGQVWGYEQYF. Here the CDR3 DNA reads TGCAGCGTGCCCCCCCCGCCAGGGCAGGTCTGGGGATACGAGCAGTACTTC.

The chain combines TRBV11-3 with TRBJ2-1; tentative D call: TRBD2 (5 bases). The CDR3 runs 13 residues. The germline V and J ends were trimmed by 5 bases and 8 bases, with 13 bases remaining between them. Germline CDR1 SGHNT, CDR2 YENEEA. This chain's CDR3 is CASSPSGGDEQFF. CDR3 DNA sequence: TGTGCCAGCAGCCCATCAGGAGGCGATGAGCAGTTCTTC. Full variable domain (rest looked up from reference TRBV11-3 and TRBJ2-1): EAGVVQSPRYKIIEKKQPVAFWCNPISGHNTLYWYLQNLGQGPELLIRYENEEAVDDSQLPKDRFSAERLKGVDSTLKIQPAELGDSAVYLCASSPSGGDEQFFGPGTRLTVL.

This clone appeared once. The chain uses TRBV5-5 and TRBJ2-1; 7 bases agree with TRBD1. Germline CDR1 reads SGHKS; CDR2 reads YYEKEE (reference sequence). The CDR3 has 13 amino acids. The ends lost 4 bases at V and 7 bases at J; junction bases unmatched: 5. This CDR3 reads CASSRDRDNEQFF. DNA for the CDR3: TGTGCCAGCAGCAGAGACAGGGATAATGAGCAGTTCTTC.

This chain links TRBV5-1 with TRBJ1-1; TRBD1 might be the D (6 bases). The CDR3 extends over 17 amino acids. The V end was cut by 1 base, the J end by 4 bases, with 20 bases between. Germline CDR1 reads SGHRS; CDR2 reads YFSETQ. The CDR3 protein is CASSLFPGHSPGTEAFF. DNA of the CDR3: TGCGCCAGCAGCTTGTTCCCGGGACATTCCCCAGGCACTGAAGCTTTCTTT.

The DNA of the CDR3 is TGCGCCAGCAGCAAACAGGGGGCTGAGGAAAAACTGTTTTTT. Translated: CASSKQGAEEKLFF. The chain combines TRBV5-1 with TRBJ1-4; 9 bases match TRBD1. Losses at the gene ends were 4 bases for V and 8 bases for J; bases not matched to a gene: 6. Germline CDR1 is SGHRS and CDR2 is YFSETQ. The CDR3 spans 14 residues.

This clone was observed a handful of times. This chain uses TRBV2 with TRBJ1-3, with a possible D match to TRBD1 (5 bases). V lost 2 bases, J lost 0 bases, and 11 bases lay in between. Germline assignment: CDR1 SNHLY and CDR2 FYNNEI. The CDR3 is 16 amino acids. The CDR3 nucleotides read TGTGCCAGCAGTGAAAGGGCGACAGTCTCTGGAAACACCATATATTTT. Translated, it gives CASSERATVSGNTIYF.

This chain connects TRBV2 to TRBJ2-1, with 11 bases aligning to TRBD2. Trimming took 10 bases from V and 9 from J; bases not matched to a gene: 14. This CDR3 spans 15 amino acids. Per germline, CDR1 SNHLY and CDR2 FYNNEI. DNA for the CDR3: TGTGCCACACAGGGGGATAGCGGGGGGGCAGGTGAGCAGTTCTTC. It translates to CATQGDSGGAGEQFF.